Sequencing of this T cell receptor beta chain was carried out in a study of blood T cells in healthy people across ages. The CDR3 covers 16 residues. V gave up 4 bases and J gave up 1 base; unmatched junction bases: 7. Combining a sample-barcoded 5' primer with a J-beta primer mix, a second PCR ran for roughly 7 to 12 cycles. TCRdb redid the calling of the 5' RACE reads with MiXCR, one entry per CDR3 protein. The repertoire holds about 900,000 distinct CDR3 sequences, with around 62% as singletons. The study's findings and limits: TCR beta diversity, measured per million T cells, fell in a roughly linear way with age. Long-lived donors carried more naive CD4+ cells and greater diversity than aged donors. As naive T cell percentage varied, TCR beta diversity correlated strongly with it. Investigators viewed diversity estimates from one million T cells as underestimates, the study reported.

The table lists this clonotype with a few counts. Its target is not known. Sequenced input: blood. This receptor was taken from a man aged 25-40 years in good health. V is TRBV12-3 or TRBV12-4 and J is TRBJ1-2; 9 bases agree with TRBD1. In DNA form, the CDR3 reads TGTGCCAGCAGTTCGGACAGGGGCAGCGGTAACTATGGCTACACCTTC. Translation: CASSSDRGSGNYGYTF.